This T cell receptor (beta chain) emerged from a study of blood T cell repertoires in COVID-19. For the study at large: The analysed material was cDNA or gDNA that came from T cells, B-cell-depleted T cells, or PBMCs.

Participants in the exposed group had met a COVID-19 case in the 2 weeks before joining the study. The germline gives CDR1 MNHEY, CDR2 SVGAGI. CDR3 length: 15 residues. V dropped 5 bases and J dropped 7; count of bases not matched to a gene: 8. Study processing details: Amplification from reference gene primers served as the basis for estimated nucleated cell counts. Only in-frame clones appear in the TCRdb table, and some are missing; sequencing was by immunoSEQ multiplex PCR. V and J calls and clone size are given by that table; D and trimming were obtained from the DNA. Among a few hundred thousand clones, 70% to 90% were seen once, and the ten largest hold under 7%.

This sequence originates from a woman between 45 and 60 years old who had been exposed to COVID-19. This chain joins TRBV6-5 and TRBJ2-3; 11 bases fit TRBD1. Sequencing used PBMCs or T cells enriched from blood (not recorded which). The CDR3 here is CASSRGQGATNTQYF. CDR3 coding DNA: TGTGCCAGCAGTAGAGGACAGGGGGCGACAAATACGCAGTATTTT.